The clone carrying this TCR beta chain was seen repeatedly, ten times or more. What it binds is unknown. Disease duration under 2 months; hyperthyroidism patients were aged 18 to 65. Clinical symptoms, serum thyroxine, TRAb, thyroid ultrasound and orbital computed tomography informed diagnoses. The sample originates from a study of T cells in Graves' hyperthyroidism and ophthalmopathy. Broader study findings: Stable hyperthyroidism was separated from ophthalmopathy by a model based on 13 V-J features.

The CDR3 runs to 17 residues. Trimming removed 8 bases from V and 10 bases from J; junction bases left unmatched: 20. CDR1 SGHVS and CDR2 FNYEAQ come from the germline V gene. Authors of the study amplified TCR beta CDR3 regions from RNA transcripts. The HTBI primer set was used in a first-round RT-PCR of the TCR CDR3. MiXCR was run by TCRdb on the multiplex PCR reads, yielding one entry per CDR3 protein. This table has some 440,000 distinct CDR3 sequences, more than 15% appearing once. This receptor was taken from a woman between 18 and 30 years old with Graves' hyperthyroidism. Sequencing input: blood. The rearrangement uses TRBV7-6 and TRBJ2-1; 10 bases line up with TRBD2. The CDR3 protein is CASGLEGQTSGTDEQFF. The CDR3 coding sequence is TGTGCCAGCGGCCTCGAGGGACAAACTAGCGGGACCGACGAGCAGTTCTTC.